One sample yielded the 14 T cell receptor beta chains listed below, sequenced in a study of T cell changes during pregnancy in multiple sclerosis. Clones were read by immunoSEQ multiplex PCR, and TCRdb kept only the in-frame ones, dropping some. The profile shows 25,000 to 35,000 clones, around 89% of them singletons. The material was CD4+ T cells from peripheral blood mononuclear cells, obtained in the first trimester of pregnancy. Receptors originate from a female donor in good health, enrolled as a control in a pregnancy study.

The chain recombines TRBV9 with TRBJ2-7; D might be TRBD2 (5 bases). V dropped 3 bases and J dropped 6 bases, with 13 bases sitting between them. The germline V gene encodes CDR1 SGDLS and CDR2 YYNGEE. CDR3 length: 13 amino acids. The CDR3 DNA reads TGTGCCAGCAGCGCCGACCGGGGTACCGAGCAGTACTTC. Its protein product is CASSADRGTEQYF.

The chain has TRBV9 and TRBJ2-1, with D possibly being TRBD2 (6 bases). The ends were cut back, 2 bases at V and 5 bases at J, with 8 bases in the middle. Germline lookup yields CDR1 SGDLS and CDR2 YYNGEE. The CDR3 consists of 13 residues. CDR3 DNA sequence: TGTGCCAGCAGCGTGGGACTCCACAATGAGCAGTTCTTC. Translating gives CASSVGLHNEQFF.

J is TRBJ2-3 and V is TRBV6-5, with D possibly matching TRBD2 (6 bases). Germline V gene sequence: CDR1 MNHEY, CDR2 SVGAGI. The V gene lost 2 bases and the J gene lost 5 bases, with 11 bases spanning the gap. This CDR3 region has 14 residues. DNA of the CDR3: TGTGCCAGCAGTTACCGCGGGGATGGAGATACGCAGTATTTT. Translating gives CASSYRGDGDTQYF.

The chain links TRBV1 to TRBJ2-1; the listed D gene, TRBD2, was not tested against the DNA. TRBV1 constitutes a pseudogene. The CDR3 loop spans 15 amino acids. The CDR3 loop reads CTSSHWRGGHFEQFF. The CDR3 DNA reads as TGCACCAGCAGCCATTGGCGGGGGGGCCATTTTGAGCAGTTCTTC.

This clone has only a few counts. The rearrangement links TRBV6-1 to TRBJ1-2; no clear D gene. Trimming removed 2 bases from V and 4 bases from J, with 5 bases in between. Germline-derived CDR1 and CDR2 are MNHNS and SASEGT. This CDR3 has 12 amino acids. The DNA of the CDR3 is TGTGCCAGCAGTGAAACAGCCTATGGCTACACCTTC. Protein: CASSETAYGYTF.

This chain links TRBV6-5 with TRBJ2-7; D is uncertain. V dropped 5 bases and J dropped 5 bases, with 16 bases sitting between them. Germline V CDR1 and CDR2: MNHEY, SVGAGI. This CDR3 is 14 amino acids long. The chain's CDR3 is CASSTGSLFHEQYF. CDR3 DNA: TGTGCCAGCAGTACCGGGTCTCTATTCCACGAGCAGTACTTC.

The rearrangement joins TRBV6-5 to TRBJ1-2; TRBD1 matches at 10 bases. After removal of 5 bases from V and 7 bases from J, the junction contained 4 bases not matched to a gene. In germline, CDR1 is MNHEY, CDR2 SVGAGI. The CDR3 has 13 amino acids. CDR3 in amino acids: CASSGRDRGGYTF. Here the CDR3 DNA reads TGTGCCAGCAGTGGACGGGACAGGGGTGGCTACACCTTC.

CDR3 coding DNA: TGTGCCAGCTCACCGATTGGGACTAACATTCAGTACTTC. Translation: CASSPIGTNIQYF. The chain couples TRBV18 to TRBJ2-4, with D tentatively TRBD2 (6 bases). CDR1 and CDR2 from the germline V gene are KGHSH and LQKENI. The CDR3 is 13 residues long. The V and J ends lost 3 bases and 7 bases respectively, with 10 bases between them.

The rearrangement links TRBV4-1 to TRBJ2-1; D ambiguous. Between the trimmed V and J ends, which lost 1 base and 4 bases, there was a span of 17 bases. CDR1 is MGHRA, CDR2 YSYEKL, per germline. CDR3 length equals 17 residues. For the CDR3, the DNA is TGCGCCAGCAGCCAAGGGATGGCGCGGAGAAGTTACAATGAGCAGTTCTTC. Amino acids: CASSQGMARRSYNEQFF.

The V gene is TRBV5-1, the J gene TRBJ2-5; maybe TRBD2 (5 bases). This CDR3 is built from 14 residues. V lost 6 bases and J 1 base, leaving 13 bases between the germline ends. The V gene's germline CDR1 is SGHRS and CDR2 YFSETQ. Written as DNA, the CDR3 is TGCGCCAGCACCCCGGGGAGCCTCCAAGAGACCCAGTACTTC. It specifies CASTPGSLQETQYF.

The chain has TRBV6-4 and TRBJ2-1; 14 bases agree with TRBD2. Germline CDR1 and CDR2: MRHNA and SNTAGT. There are 15 residues in the CDR3. J was trimmed by 9 bases and V by 5 bases; bases with no gene match: 6. CDR3 sequence (DNA): TGTGCCAGCAGTCGACTAGCGGGAGGGTGGGGTGAGCAGTTCTTC. It encodes CASSRLAGGWGEQFF.

V is TRBV7-6 and J is TRBJ2-1; 9 nucleotides match TRBD2. With V trimmed by 5 bases and J by 6 bases, 8 bases remained unmatched. The CDR3 runs 15 residues. Germline lookup yields CDR1 SGHVS and CDR2 FNYEAQ. CDR3 in amino acids: CASSPSLAGTNEQFF. The CDR3 DNA is TGTGCCAGCAGCCCCTCCCTAGCGGGAACCAATGAGCAGTTCTTC.

This chain joins TRBV9 and TRBJ1-1; 9 positions match TRBD1. This CDR3 spans 13 amino acids. Germline CDR1 and CDR2: SGDLS and YYNGEE. With 4 bases clipped from V and 4 bases from J, the junction kept 2 bases outside the gene matches. CDR3 region: CASSSTGGTEAFF. For the CDR3, the DNA is TGTGCCAGCAGCTCGACAGGGGGCACTGAAGCTTTCTTT.

This rearrangement joins TRBV29-1 to TRBJ1-2, with D possibly matching TRBD1 (6 bases). Per the germline V gene, CDR1 is SQVTM and CDR2 is ANQGSEA. The CDR3 has 11 amino acids. V lost 5 bases and J 9 bases, leaving 13 bases between the germline ends. CDR3 loop: CSVLHDRRYTF. CDR3 sequence (DNA): TGCAGCGTTTTGCACGACAGGCGCTACACCTTC.